The text below deals with one TCR beta chain. These data come from a study of shared clonotypes between healthy human individuals. Study at large: The cohort had a couple of women and a few men, ages 18 to 49. Researchers assigned three CD4 naive, three CD4 memory, two CD8 naive and one CD8 memory plate to each donor.

V was clipped by 2 bases and J by 0 bases, with 7 bases between them. Germline CDR1 MDHEN, CDR2 SYDVKM. This CDR3 spans 14 amino acids. The repertoire was sequenced with immunoSEQ multiplex PCR; TCRdb's copy has only in-frame clones and lacks some. The data show some 2.1 million clones, around 95% seen once. J is TRBJ1-1 and V is TRBV28, with D unclear. The receptor's source is a man younger than 30 in good health. Sequencing was done on a sample of naive CD4+ T cells sorted from blood. Subset meaning: CD45RA+ positively selected. The CDR3 DNA follows: TGTGCCAGCAGTTTAAACACACTGAACACTGAAGCTTTCTTT. Encoded protein: CASSLNTLNTEAFF.